These T cell receptor beta chains were read from a single sample in a study of blood T cell repertoires in COVID-19. Clones were sequenced by immunoSEQ multiplex PCR, and TCRdb holds only the in-frame ones, with some missing. The sample shows over 85,000 clones, approximately 86% of them seen only once. Specimen: peripheral blood. The receptors come from a man aged 50 to 59 with active or convalescent COVID-19. The conserved cysteine and the conserved F or W are not part of the CDR3 here.

j_call v_call cdr3_aa
TRBJ2-2 TRBV7-8 ASSLAKQGAGELF
TRBJ1-2 TRBV7-2 ASTPRRDRDYGYT
TRBJ2-5 TRBV19 ASSITSGGTGETQY
TRBJ2-7 TRBV3-1/TRBV3-2 ASSQGLDREYEQY
TRBJ1-4 TRBV28 ASSQGFKKLF
TRBJ2-1 TRBV18 ASSPDTNNEQF
TRBJ1-4 TRBV5-4 ASSLSSGNNEKLF
TRBJ2-5 TRBV11-2 ASSPDPGQQETQY
TRBJ2-3 TRBV18 ASSPRGGTDTQY
TRBJ1-1 TRBV27 ASSLEGGTEAF
TRBJ2-5 TRBV21-1 ASSTRDSLETQY
TRBJ2-1 TRBV6-2/TRBV6-3 ASSYSVRGEYSYNEQF
TRBJ1-4 TRBV27 ASSLSSGQGRAYEKLF
TRBJ2-7 TRBV28 ASSGQGSSYEQY
TRBJ1-1 TRBV5-6 ASSFRTTGDTEAF
TRBJ2-7 TRBV10-2 ASSVTVLSYEQY
TRBJ2-1 TRBV4-1 ASSQDAGGSIEQF
TRBJ2-3 TRBV27 ASRDTPSVSTDTQY
TRBJ1-5 TRBV4-3 ASSQVRDMQPQH
TRBJ1-2 TRBV6-5 ASSYSAKGNYGYT
TRBJ1-2 TRBV7-9 ASSLGQGADYGYT
TRBJ2-1 TRBV2 ASSELKGHYNEQF
TRBJ2-5 TRBV27 ASSSTTGGHQTQY
TRBJ1-2 TRBV19 ASRKQLYGYT
TRBJ2-1 TRBV29-1 SVEVQGASEQF
TRBJ1-3 TRBV18 ASSPMPFSSGNTIY
TRBJ1-4 TRBV7-9 ASSWGQGNEKLF
TRBJ1-6 TRBV7-5 VRSLVRTQGSSPLH
TRBJ1-2 TRBV28 ATHRVTEGYT
TRBJ1-1 TRBV7-2 ASSPRQGASNTEAF
TRBJ2-1 TRBV3-1/TRBV3-2 ASSQIALLAGGINEQF
TRBJ2-7 TRBV6-5 ASKTGGGTYEQY
TRBJ1-6 TRBV28 ASSLTRINSPLH
TRBJ1-2 TRBV3-1/TRBV3-2 ASSQVPDSSYGYT
TRBJ2-7 TRBV30 ASEGESGVEQY
TRBJ2-1 TRBV29-1 SVEEIKPSGGEWSEQF
TRBJ1-4 TRBV27 ASSYRPGDEKLF
TRBJ2-1 TRBV28 ASRSGQGSYNEQF
TRBJ1-2 TRBV2 ASSAGGNYGYT
TRBJ2-7 TRBV6-1 ASSDTSGVLSYEQY
TRBJ2-5 TRBV4-1 ASSQAGRASNNFETQY
TRBJ2-6 TRBV3-1/TRBV3-2 ASSQERWVSSGANVLT